Below, 5 T cell receptor beta chains from the same sample are listed, as sequenced in a study of response to subunit inactivated influenza vaccine. TCRdb re-called the RT-PCR reads with MiXCR, one entry per CDR3 protein. Among some 850,000 distinct CDR3 sequences listed, roughly 18% were seen once. Here the sequenced sample was PBMCs from blood, taken 4 to 6 days after vaccination. Every receptor here comes from a man aged 45 to 65 who received an inactivated influenza vaccine.

This clonotype occurred a few times. The genes are TRBV20-1 and TRBJ2-5; 7 bases fit TRBD2. The CDR3 consists of 13 residues. Germline CDR1 reads DFQATT; CDR2 reads SNEGSKA (reference sequence). J gave up 7 bases and V 6 bases, and 11 bases lay outside the gene matches. The CDR3, as DNA: TGCAGTGCAGGAATGGGCGGGGAGGGGACCCAGTACTTC. This translates into CSAGMGGEGTQYF.

This clonotype was detected a few times. The chain couples TRBV10-3 to TRBJ2-7; TRBD1 aligns across 11 bases. The J segment lost 4 bases and the V segment lost 2 bases, leaving 7 bases of the junction unmatched. This CDR3 is built from 16 residues. CDR1 and CDR2 (germline): ENHRY, SYGVKD. Here the CDR3 reads CAISEKDRGRKYEQYF. The CDR3 nucleotides are TGTGCCATCAGTGAGAAGGACAGGGGGCGCAAGTACGAGCAGTACTTC.

This clonotype was detected only a few times. The CDR3 spells CSARRPDSGDPYEQYF. In nucleotides, the CDR3 is TGCAGTGCTAGGAGGCCGGATAGCGGGGACCCCTACGAGCAGTACTTC. The chain links TRBV20-1 to TRBJ2-7, with TRBD2 matching over 8 bases. Unmatched junction bases numbered 12, after V lost 3 bases and J lost 2 bases. This CDR3 comprises 16 residues. Germline V gene sequence: CDR1 DFQATT, CDR2 SNEGSKA (reference sequence).

This clonotype occurred a few times. J is TRBJ1-3 and V is TRBV20-1; 7 bases are shared with TRBD1. The CDR3 has 14 amino acids. The germline CDR1 and CDR2 sequences are DFQATT and SNEGSKA (reference sequence). V lost 6 bases to trimming and J lost 0 bases; unmatched junction nucleotides: 5. CDR3 coding DNA: TGCAGTGCGTTGACAGGGAACTCTGGAAACACCATATATTTT. The encoded protein is CSALTGNSGNTIYF.

This clonotype was found a few times. This rearrangement joins TRBV4-3 to TRBJ1-2; 7 nucleotides line up with TRBD1. Germline CDR1 LGHNA, CDR2 YSLEER. Germline trimming cut 0 bases from V and 4 bases from J; bases unmatched to any gene: 5. This CDR3 is built from 15 residues. The CDR3 spells CASSQEVRGTYGYTF. In DNA, the CDR3 is TGCGCCAGCAGCCAAGAAGTCAGGGGGACCTATGGCTACACCTTC.